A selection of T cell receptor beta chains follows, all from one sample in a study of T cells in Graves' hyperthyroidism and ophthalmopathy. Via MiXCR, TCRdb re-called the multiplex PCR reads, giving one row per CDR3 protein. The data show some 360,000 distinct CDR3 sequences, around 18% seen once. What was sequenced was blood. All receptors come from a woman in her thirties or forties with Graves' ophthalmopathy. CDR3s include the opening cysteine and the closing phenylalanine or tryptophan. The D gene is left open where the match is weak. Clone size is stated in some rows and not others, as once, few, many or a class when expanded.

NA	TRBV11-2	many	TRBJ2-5	CASSSLLLTGREVIGETQYF	TGTGCCAGCAGCTCCCTGCTCCTGACAGGGAGGGAGGTGATAGGAGAGACCCAGTACTTC
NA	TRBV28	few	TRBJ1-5	CASSFRSNMNSNQPQHF	TGTGCCAGCAGTTTTCGCAGTAACATGAATAGCAATCAGCCCCAGCATTTT
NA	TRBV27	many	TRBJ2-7	CASSLSSDLSYEQYF	TGTGCCAGCAGTTTATCTAGCGACCTCTCCTACGAGCAGTACTTC
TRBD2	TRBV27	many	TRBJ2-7	CASSSGTSGRYEQYF	TGTGCCAGCAGTTCGGGGACTAGCGGGAGGTACGAGCAGTACTTC
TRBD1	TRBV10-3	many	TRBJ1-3	CAIRDRGPGNTIYF	TGTGCCATCAGAGACAGGGGCCCGGGAAACACCATATATTTT
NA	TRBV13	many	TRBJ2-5	CASSSRAEETQYF	TGTGCCAGCAGCTCTAGAGCGGAAGAGACCCAGTACTTC
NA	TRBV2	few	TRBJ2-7	CASSDIFHGDEQYF	TGTGCCAGCAGTGATATCTTCCACGGGGACGAGCAGTACTTC
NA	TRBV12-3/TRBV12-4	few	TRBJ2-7	CASSERGWGHEQYF	TGTGCCAGCAGTGAACGGGGATGGGGGCACGAGCAGTACTTC
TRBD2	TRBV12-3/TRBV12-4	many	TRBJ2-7	CASSLVSGSMDEQYF	TGTGCCAGCAGTTTGGTTAGCGGGAGCATGGACGAGCAGTACTTC
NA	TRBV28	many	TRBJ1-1	CASSLSWLGTEAFF	TGTGCCAGCAGTTTGAGTTGGCTCGGGACTGAAGCTTTCTTT
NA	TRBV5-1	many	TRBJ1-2	CASSPAGIKNSGPNYGYTF	TGCGCCAGCAGCCCAGCCGGGATTAAGAATTCGGGGCCTAACTATGGCTACACCTTC
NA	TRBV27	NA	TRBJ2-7	CASSLVAGLGEQYF	TGTGCCAGCAGTTTAGTTGCGGGATTGGGCGAGCAGTACTTC
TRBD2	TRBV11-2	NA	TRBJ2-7	CASSLGGLASGNLYEQYF	TGTGCCAGCAGCCTCGGGGGATTGGCTAGCGGGAATCTTTACGAGCAGTACTTC
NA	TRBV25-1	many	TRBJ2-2	CASRGMGNTGELFF	TGTGCCAGCAGGGGCATGGGGAACACCGGGGAGCTGTTTTTT
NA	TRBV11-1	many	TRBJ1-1	CASSPFGGNLNTEAFF	TGTGCCAGCAGCCCTTTCGGGGGGAACCTGAACACTGAAGCTTTCTTT
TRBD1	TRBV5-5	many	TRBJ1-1	CASSPGGSEAFF	TGTGCCAGCAGCCCAGGGGGATCTGAAGCTTTCTTT
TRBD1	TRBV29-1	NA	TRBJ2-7	CSVQLRDRGNEQYF	TGCAGCGTCCAACTCCGGGACAGGGGTAACGAGCAGTACTTC